This T cell receptor (beta chain) was observed in a study of response to subunit inactivated influenza vaccine. About this clonotype itself: Its antigen is not known.

MiXCR was run by TCRdb on the RT-PCR reads, yielding one entry per CDR3 protein. The table records more than 200,000 distinct CDR3 sequences, 12% of them present only once. General study results and limits: It was the authors' suggestion that each seasonal influenza vaccination recruits few new T cells.

The CDR3 contains 13 residues. The origin of this receptor is a man aged 45-65 years who received an inactivated influenza vaccine. Specimen: non-naive T cells sorted from PBMCs, collected 14 to 15 days before vaccination. The V gene is TRBV21-1, the J gene TRBJ2-1; the DNA was not used to check the table's D call, TRBD2. TRBV21-1 has pseudogene status. Here the CDR3 DNA reads TGTGCCAGCAGTCTAGCGGGAATCAATGAGCAGTTCTTC. This gives the protein CASSLAGINEQFF.